This T cell receptor (beta chain) was recorded in a study of blood T cell repertoires in COVID-19. This table comes from immunoSEQ multiplex PCR, and its TCRdb copy is limited to in-frame clones, with some not included. The sample consists of about 160,000 clones, over 85% of them appearing once. The V end was cut by 4 bases, the J end by 1 base, with 12 bases between. The CDR3 length is 16 residues. Germline V lookup: CDR1 SGHDT, CDR2 YYEEEE. The origin of this receptor is a woman in her fifties or sixties with COVID-19, enrolled during active disease. The chain recombines TRBV5-6 with TRBJ2-6; D unclear. Sequencing input: peripheral blood. The chain's CDR3 is CASSTQLFSGANVLTF. The CDR3 bases are TGTGCCAGCAGCACACAGTTGTTTTCTGGGGCCAACGTCCTGACTTTC.